This T cell receptor beta chain came from a study of shared clonotypes between healthy human individuals. The study drew its donors from healthy HIV-negative adults without recent acute infections or vaccinations. Data came from immunoSEQ multiplex PCR; TCRdb stores just in-frame clones and leaves some out. The sample records millions of clones, around 95% being singletons. The length of the CDR3 is 13 residues. Trimming shortened V by 7 bases and J by 4 bases, and 16 bases separated the two germline ends. From germline, CDR1 is SQVTM and CDR2 ANQGSEA. The chain combines TRBV29-1 with TRBJ1-2; D not certain. This TCR derives from a man aged 18 to 29 in good health. Source material: naive CD4+ T cells sorted from blood. Indicated subset: CD45RA+ positively selected. CDR3 DNA: TGCAGCGGGACGACTCAGACGCCCTATGGCTACACCTTC. Translated: CSGTTQTPYGYTF.